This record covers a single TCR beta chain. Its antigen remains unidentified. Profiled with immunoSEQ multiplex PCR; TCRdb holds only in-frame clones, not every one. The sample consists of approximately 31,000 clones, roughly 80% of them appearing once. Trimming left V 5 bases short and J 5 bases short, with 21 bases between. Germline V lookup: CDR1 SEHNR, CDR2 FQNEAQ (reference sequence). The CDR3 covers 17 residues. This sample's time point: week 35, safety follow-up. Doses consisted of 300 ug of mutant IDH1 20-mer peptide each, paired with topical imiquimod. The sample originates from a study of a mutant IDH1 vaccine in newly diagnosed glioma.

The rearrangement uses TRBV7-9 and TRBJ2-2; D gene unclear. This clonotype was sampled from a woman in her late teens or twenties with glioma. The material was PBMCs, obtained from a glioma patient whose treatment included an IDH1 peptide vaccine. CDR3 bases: TGTGCCAGCAGCCGAGCCTTTGGATTCAGCCAAACCGGGGAGCTGTTTTTT. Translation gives CASSRAFGFSQTGELFF.